Below, 9 T cell receptor beta chains from the same sample are listed, as sequenced in a study of blood T cell repertoires in COVID-19. Clones were read by immunoSEQ multiplex PCR, and TCRdb kept only the in-frame ones, dropping some. Among about 210,000 clones listed, approximately 85% were seen once. Source material: peripheral blood. The receptor source for this set is a woman of 80 years or more with acute or convalescent COVID-19.

The chain has TRBV2 and TRBJ1-5; D is perhaps TRBD1 (6 bases). V dropped 6 bases and J dropped 6 bases, with 18 bases sitting between them. Germline CDR1 is SNHLY and CDR2 is FYNNEI. This CDR3 has 15 residues. The CDR3 protein is CASSDDWGGAQPQHF. Here the CDR3 DNA reads TGTGCCAGCAGCGACGATTGGGGGGGGGCTCAGCCCCAGCATTTT.

The gene calls are TRBV6-6 and TRBJ2-1; TRBD1 might be the D (6 bases). The V end was cut by 5 bases, the J end by 5 bases, with 13 bases between. The CDR3 length is 14 residues. CDR1 is MNHNY and CDR2 is SVGAGI in the germline V gene (reference sequence). CDR3: CASSPPRDNNEQFF. The CDR3 region has the DNA TGTGCCAGCAGTCCACCCCGGGACAACAATGAGCAGTTCTTC.

This clone has more than one count but fewer than ten. The chain links TRBV5-4 to TRBJ1-1, with D tentatively TRBD1 (5 bases). V gave up 4 bases and J gave up 3 bases, with 13 bases separating them. The CDR3 is made up of 14 amino acids. The germline CDR1 and CDR2 sequences are SGHNT and YYREEE (reference sequence). CDR3 DNA: TGTGCCAGCAGCGCTCCCGGAGGGGACACTGAAGCTTTCTTT. Its protein is CASSAPGGDTEAFF.

The chain employs TRBV9 and TRBJ2-3; no clear D gene. The CDR3 is 16 residues long. Looked up from germline, CDR1 is SGDLS and CDR2 is YYNGEE. The V gene lost 5 bases and the J gene lost 0 bases, with 16 bases spanning the gap. The CDR3 reads CASSHAPKTSTDTQYF. The CDR3 nucleotides are TGTGCCAGCAGTCACGCCCCCAAAACTAGCACAGATACGCAGTATTTT.

V usage is TRBV6-5 and J usage is TRBJ1-2; possible D gene TRBD1, 5 bases. V was cut by 8 bases and J by 4 bases, with 17 bases left in between. Germline V lookup: CDR1 MNHEY, CDR2 SVGAGI. The CDR3 has 14 residues. CDR3 bases: TGTGCCAGCGGAGAGGGGAGGCAGCTCTATGGCTACACCTTC. Translated, it gives CASGEGRQLYGYTF.

This chain's CDR3 is CASGAWDRRTDTQYF. The CDR3 bases are TGTGCCAGCGGCGCTTGGGACAGACGCACAGATACGCAGTATTTT. This chain links TRBV27 with TRBJ2-3, with TRBD1 matching over 7 bases. The J segment lost 1 base and the V segment lost 8 bases, leaving 9 bases of the junction unmatched. Germline V gene data show CDR1 as MNHEY and CDR2 as SMNVEV (reference sequence). The CDR3 is 15 amino acids.

This rearrangement joins TRBV28 to TRBJ2-4; the match to TRBD1 covers 10 bases. Germline V gene sequence: CDR1 MDHEN, CDR2 SYDVKM. J gave up 6 bases and V 4 bases, and 3 bases lay outside the gene matches. The CDR3 extends over 14 amino acids. DNA of the CDR3: TGTGCCAGCAGTTCGGGACAGGGGCCAAACATTCAGTACTTC. Protein product: CASSSGQGPNIQYF.

V gene TRBV7-3 combines with J gene TRBJ1-1, with unresolved D. This CDR3 is 15 amino acids long. V dropped 5 bases and J dropped 2 bases, with 15 bases sitting between them. The germline V gene has CDR1 SGHTA and CDR2 FQGTGA. CDR3 amino acids: CASSLYSGGNTEAFF. CDR3 nucleotides: TGTGCCAGCAGCCTGTACAGTGGTGGCAACACTGAAGCTTTCTTT.

CDR3 in amino acids: CASSARDRADTQYF. In DNA, the CDR3 is TGCGCCAGCAGCGCCCGGGACAGGGCTGATACGCAGTATTTT. J is TRBJ2-3 and V is TRBV5-1, with 9 bases identical to TRBD1. There are 14 residues in the CDR3. J was trimmed by 6 bases and V by 4 bases; bases with no gene match: 6. Germline lookup yields CDR1 SGHRS and CDR2 YFSETQ.